The 32 T cell receptor beta chains below come from one sample, sequenced in a study of T cells in Graves' hyperthyroidism and ophthalmopathy. RNA transcripts were the template for amplifying TCR beta CDR3 regions. An initial round of RT-PCR targeting the TCR CDR3 relied on the HTBI primer set. One entry per CDR3 protein, called by TCRdb with MiXCR from the multiplex PCR reads. The table includes roughly 700,000 distinct CDR3 sequences, about 14% detected once. Sequenced input: blood. All receptors derive from a woman under 30 with Graves' hyperthyroidism.

This clonotype was recorded at least ten times. The J gene is TRBJ1-1, the V gene TRBV3-1, with a tentative D call TRBD1 (6 bases). Trimming took off 4 bases at V and 4 bases at J, with 13 bases between the two ends. Per the germline V gene, CDR1 is LGHDT and CDR2 is YNNKEL (reference sequence). This CDR3 has 14 amino acids. The CDR3 DNA sequence: TGTGCCAGCAGCCCCAGGGCCAGGGGCACTGAAGCTTTCTTT. It is translated as CASSPRARGTEAFF.

The chain has TRBV7-8 and TRBJ2-7; 8 nucleotides agree with TRBD2. The CDR3 has 15 residues. Per the germline V gene, CDR1 is SGHVS and CDR2 is FQNEAQ. J lost 3 bases, V lost 1 base, and 5 bases had no gene match. CDR3 protein: CASSLVLAELYEQYF. CDR3 DNA sequence: TGTGCCAGCAGCTTAGTACTAGCGGAGCTCTACGAGCAGTACTTC.

This clonotype showed up just a few times. The genes are TRBV5-1 and TRBJ2-3, with D possibly matching TRBD2 (5 bases). V was shortened by 6 bases and J by 7 bases, with 12 bases between the two germline ends. The germline CDR1 and CDR2 sequences are SGHRS and YFSETQ. This CDR3 comprises 12 residues. The CDR3 spells CASNGWENTQYF. Here the CDR3 DNA reads TGCGCCAGCAACGGGTGGGAGAATACGCAGTATTTT.

This clonotype was recorded many times. CDR3 DNA: TGTGCCAGCAGGCCAACAGGGGGCAGGCTCTACGAGCAGTACTTC. It specifies CASRPTGGRLYEQYF. The V gene is TRBV7-2, the J gene TRBJ2-7, with 9 nucleotides matching TRBD1. Per the germline V gene, CDR1 is SGHTA and CDR2 is FQGNSA. With V trimmed by 6 bases and J by 3 bases, 9 bases remained unmatched. The CDR3 extends over 15 amino acids.

This clonotype was seen more than once but under ten times. V usage is TRBV7-9 and J usage is TRBJ1-2; D gene ambiguous. This CDR3 has 13 residues. Trimming removed 1 base from V and 1 base from J, with 4 bases in between. Germline V gene sequence: CDR1 SEHNR, CDR2 FQNEAQ (reference sequence). CDR3 region: CASSLEFNYGYTF. The DNA for the CDR3 is TGTGCCAGCAGCTTAGAATTTAACTATGGCTACACCTTC.

This clonotype has a count of ten or more. The chain links TRBV5-5 to TRBJ1-1, with D possibly TRBD1 on 5 matching bases. Per germline, CDR1 SGHKS and CDR2 YYEKEE (reference sequence). CDR3 length: 14 amino acids. Trimming left V 6 bases short and J 5 bases short, with 17 bases between. The CDR3 protein is CASKDSGSKTEAFF. CDR3 coding DNA: TGTGCCAGCAAAGACAGTGGATCGAAGACTGAAGCTTTCTTT.

Many counts were recorded for this clonotype. The chain couples TRBV10-3 to TRBJ1-5; weak D call: TRBD1 (5 bases). The length of the CDR3 is 18 residues. Germline assignment: CDR1 ENHRY and CDR2 SYGVKD. Between the trimmed V and J ends, which lost 0 bases and 4 bases, there was a span of 19 bases. CDR3 residues: CAISESGTARAANQPQHF. DNA of the CDR3: TGTGCCATCAGTGAGTCAGGGACGGCCCGCGCTGCAAATCAGCCCCAGCATTTT.

This clonotype has only a few counts. This chain joins TRBV4-1 and TRBJ1-1; TRBD1 might be the D (5 bases). V was trimmed by 3 bases and J by 4 bases, leaving 21 bases between them. The length of the CDR3 is 17 residues. Germline values: CDR1 MGHRA, CDR2 YSYEKL. The CDR3 DNA follows: TGCGCCAGCAGCCATCGAGACGGGGGGTTTCTCGGCACTGAAGCTTTCTTT. Translated, it gives CASSHRDGGFLGTEAFF.

The rearrangement joins TRBV15 to TRBJ2-3; D is ambiguous. The CDR3 has 14 amino acids. Trimming removed 5 bases from V and 2 bases from J, with 11 bases in between. Per germline, CDR1 LNHNV and CDR2 YYDKDF (reference sequence). CDR3 sequence: CATSPAFATDTQYF. CDR3 DNA: TGTGCCACCAGCCCCGCCTTTGCCACAGATACGCAGTATTTT.

The sample holds many counts of this clonotype. The rearrangement joins TRBV7-9 to TRBJ2-2; no clear D gene. CDR1 is SEHNR, CDR2 FQNEAQ, per germline (reference sequence). Trimming left V 4 bases short and J 8 bases short, with 8 bases between. This CDR3 comprises 12 residues. CDR3 nucleotide sequence: TGTGCCAGCAGCTCCCCACTAGGGGAGCTGTTTTTT. Residues: CASSSPLGELFF.

The CDR3 loop reads CSVAVGGEHTIYF. CDR3 coding DNA: TGCAGCGTTGCGGTCGGGGGAGAGCACACCATATATTTT. The J gene is TRBJ1-3, the V gene TRBV29-1; possible D gene TRBD1, 5 bases. The CDR3 loop spans 13 amino acids. Trimming took off 4 bases at V and 8 bases at J, with 15 bases between the two ends. Germline lookup yields CDR1 SQVTM and CDR2 ANQGSEA.

The rearrangement joins TRBV2 to TRBJ1-1, with D tentatively TRBD1 (5 bases). The germline gives CDR1 SNHLY, CDR2 FYNNEI. The CDR3 sequence is 17 residues long. V was shortened by 2 bases and J by 3 bases, with 19 bases between the two germline ends. CDR3 nucleotides: TGTGCCAGCAGTGAACCCACCACGGGGCAGGTAGACACTGAAGCTTTCTTT. Translating it yields CASSEPTTGQVDTEAFF. Based on the CDR3 plus reference TRBV2 and TRBJ1-1, the full variable domain is EPEVTQTPSHQVTQMGQEVILRCVPISNHLYFYWYRQILGQKVEFLVSFYNNEISEKSEIFDDQFSVERPDGSNFTLKIRSTKLEDSAMYFCASSEPTTGQVDTEAFFGQGTRLTVV.

This clonotype was detected only once. The V gene is TRBV6-1, the J gene TRBJ1-1; TRBD1 matches 9 bases. V trimming: 5 bases; J trimming: 3 bases; junction bases outside the gene matches: 7. The germline CDR1 and CDR2 sequences are MNHNS and SASEGT. The CDR3 is 15 residues long. CDR3 in amino acids: CASSRQGGADTEAFF. CDR3 DNA sequence: TGTGCCAGCAGTCGACAGGGGGGAGCCGACACTGAAGCTTTCTTT.

This clonotype has only a few counts. This chain links TRBV28 with TRBJ2-3; TRBD2 agrees at 9 bases. Germline trimming cut 3 bases from V and 6 bases from J; bases unmatched to any gene: 7. Looked up from germline, CDR1 is MDHEN and CDR2 is SYDVKM. This CDR3 is built from 15 residues. CDR3 sequence (DNA): TGTGCCAGCAGTTTGGTGCGGGAGGGTGGGGATACGCAGTATTTT. It translates to CASSLVREGGDTQYF.

In its sample, this clonotype was seen a few times. J is TRBJ2-4 and V is TRBV14; tentatively, D is TRBD2 (5 bases). The V end lost 1 base, the J end lost 0 bases, and 10 bases lay between the germline ends. CDR1 is SGHDN, CDR2 FVKESK, per germline. CDR3 length equals 16 residues. The CDR3 nucleotides read TGTGCCAGCAGCCAAGCGAGCGGTTTAGCCAAAAACATTCAGTACTTC. Translation: CASSQASGLAKNIQYF.

V and J are TRBV4-1 and TRBJ1-1, with a weak D call TRBD1 (5 bases). CDR1 is MGHRA, CDR2 YSYEKL, per germline. V was cut by 0 bases and J by 0 bases, with 11 bases left in between. The CDR3 loop spans 16 amino acids. The CDR3, as DNA: TGCGCCAGCAGCCAAGACGGGTGGGGCCTGAACACTGAAGCTTTCTTT. As protein: CASSQDGWGLNTEAFF.

This clonotype was seen more than once but under ten times. One end of the junction does not line up with germline, which may come from a read error. The V call is TRBV30, the J call TRBJ1-6; D is ambiguous. In germline, CDR1 is GTSNPN, CDR2 SVGIG (reference sequence). The CDR3 totals 16 residues. CDR3 loop: CTWSVQKARKNSPLHF. Here the CDR3 DNA reads TGTACCTGGAGTGTACAAAAGGCCCGAAAGAATTCACCCCTCCACTTT.

This clonotype was seen a few times. The V gene is TRBV6-2 or TRBV6-3, the J gene TRBJ2-7, with 9 bases that match TRBD1. V lost 4 bases, J lost 3 bases, and 10 bases stayed unmatched. Per germline, CDR1 MNHEY and CDR2 SVGEGT. The CDR3 loop spans 16 amino acids. The CDR3 region has the DNA TGTGCCAGCAGTTGGATCCCGGGACAGGGTGTCTACGAGCAGTACTTC. Translation: CASSWIPGQGVYEQYF.

Ten or more counts support this clonotype. The chain is built from TRBV7-2 and TRBJ2-7; possibly TRBD1 for D (5 bases). The CDR3 totals 14 residues. The V and J ends lost 1 base and 5 bases respectively, with 12 bases between them. In germline, CDR1 is SGHTA, CDR2 FQGNSA. Written as DNA, the CDR3 is TGTGCCAGCAGCTTAGACCAGGGTAGGGACGAGCAGTACTTC. It is translated as CASSLDQGRDEQYF. The full variable domain, completed using reference TRBV7-2 and TRBJ2-7, is GAGVSQSPSNKVTEKGKDVELRCDPISGHTALYWYRQSLGQGLEFLIYFQGNSAPDKSGLPSDRFSAERTGGSVSTLTIQRTQQEDSAVYLCASSLDQGRDEQYFGPGTRLTVT.

This clonotype came up many times. V is TRBV20-1 and J is TRBJ2-7, with TRBD1 matching 7 bases. Trimming cost V 5 bases and J 2 bases; bases outside gene matches: 9. The CDR3 has 14 amino acids. Germline CDR1 DFQATT, CDR2 SNEGSKA (reference sequence). The CDR3 region has the DNA TGCAGTGCTTACGACAGGGCCGGACCCTACGAGCAGTACTTC. It is translated as CSAYDRAGPYEQYF.

In nucleotides, the CDR3 is TGTGCCAGCTCGCCTACTAAATGGACCGGGACAGAAAACTATGGCTACACCTTC. Translated: CASSPTKWTGTENYGYTF. V is TRBV18 and J is TRBJ1-2; 7 bases map to TRBD1. This CDR3 has 18 residues. After removal of 6 bases from V and 2 bases from J, the junction contained 18 bases not matched to a gene. From germline, CDR1 is KGHSH and CDR2 LQKENI. Combining the CDR3 with reference TRBV18 and TRBJ1-2 gives the whole variable domain NAGVMQNPRHLVRRRGQEARLRCSPMKGHSHVYWYRQLPEEGLKFMVYLQKENIIDESGMPKERFSAEFPKEGPSILRIQQVVRGDSAAYFCASSPTKWTGTENYGYTFGSGTRLTVV.

This clonotype was detected ten times or more. The rearrangement joins TRBV28 to TRBJ2-1; 7 nucleotides match TRBD1. The germline V gene encodes CDR1 MDHEN and CDR2 SYDVKM. The V segment lost 8 bases and the J segment 4 bases; nucleotides outside the gene matches: 8. The CDR3 loop spans 14 amino acids. CDR3 protein: CASHRDRVYNEQFF. CDR3 DNA: TGTGCCAGCCACCGGGACAGAGTATACAATGAGCAGTTCTTC.

This clonotype was recorded many times. The chain employs TRBV2 and TRBJ1-1, with D possibly being TRBD1 (5 bases). V was clipped by 8 bases and J by 1 base, with 11 bases between them. The CDR3 sequence is 13 residues long. The germline CDR1 and CDR2 sequences are SNHLY and FYNNEI. For the CDR3, the DNA is TGTGCCAGCGTCACCAGGGCGAACACTGAAGCTTTCTTT. This translates into CASVTRANTEAFF.

This clonotype was recorded at least ten times. The chain links TRBV11-2 to TRBJ1-2; TRBD1 matches at 7 bases. The CDR3 is 16 residues long. Trimming at V came to 1 base and at J to 0 bases, leaving 5 bases not matched to a gene. Germline CDR1 SGHAT, CDR2 FQNNGV. The chain's CDR3 is CASSLAPGQTNYGYTF. CDR3 bases: TGTGCCAGCAGCTTAGCGCCGGGACAGACTAACTATGGCTACACCTTC. Together with reference TRBV11-2 and TRBJ1-2, the CDR3 gives the full variable domain: EAGVAQSPRYKIIEKRQSVAFWCNPISGHATLYWYQQILGQGPKLLIQFQNNGVVDDSQLPKDRFSAERLKGVDSTLKIQPAKLEDSAVYLCASSLAPGQTNYGYTFGSGTRLTVV.

There are many counts of this clonotype. The rearrangement uses TRBV12-3 or TRBV12-4 and TRBJ2-1, with D unclear. The V end lost 6 bases, the J end lost 2 bases, and 14 bases lay between the germline ends. The CDR3 runs 15 residues. The CDR3: CASSWTGGTYNEQFF. CDR3 nucleotides: TGTGCCAGCAGCTGGACGGGTGGGACCTACAATGAGCAGTTCTTC.

This clonotype came up many times. This chain links TRBV20-1 with TRBJ1-5; tentatively, D is TRBD1 (5 bases). The CDR3 contains 15 residues. Germline V gene sequence: CDR1 DFQATT, CDR2 SNEGSKA (reference sequence). Trimming shortened V by 0 bases and J by 5 bases, and 14 bases separated the two germline ends. The CDR3 region is CSARDGGDIDQPQHF. CDR3 nucleotide sequence: TGCAGTGCTAGAGACGGGGGGGATATCGATCAGCCCCAGCATTTT.

The table lists this clonotype with a few counts. The V and J genes are TRBV6-2 or TRBV6-3 and TRBJ2-5, with D possibly being TRBD2 (6 bases). Germline CDR1 reads MNHEY; CDR2 reads SVGEGT. Trimming left V 6 bases short and J 5 bases short, with 19 bases between. The CDR3 extends over 15 amino acids. This CDR3 is CASSYGTSLMETQYF. The CDR3 DNA sequence: TGTGCCAGCAGCTACGGAACTAGCCTAATGGAGACCCAGTACTTC.

The chain employs TRBV18 and TRBJ2-5; TRBD2 aligns across 9 bases. The CDR3 spans 17 residues. The J segment lost 3 bases and the V segment lost 6 bases, leaving 14 bases of the junction unmatched. Germline values: CDR1 KGHSH, CDR2 LQKENI. The CDR3 nucleotides read TGTGCCAGCTCCATTACCTGGACTAGCGCGGGTGAAGAGACCCAGTACTTC. Translated: CASSITWTSAGEETQYF.

This clonotype has at least ten counts. V and J are TRBV3-1 and TRBJ2-7, with a tentative D call TRBD1 (6 bases). CDR3 length equals 14 residues. Germline lookup yields CDR1 LGHDT and CDR2 YNNKEL (reference sequence). The V gene lost 6 bases and the J gene lost 2 bases, with 14 bases spanning the gap. As DNA, the CDR3 is TGTGCCAGCAGTCTCTTGGGACAAACCTACGAGCAGTACTTC. As protein: CASSLLGQTYEQYF.

The chain has TRBV11-2 and TRBJ2-1; perhaps TRBD1 as D (6 bases). The CDR3 has 14 amino acids. Between the trimmed V and J ends, which lost 8 bases and 5 bases, there was a span of 16 bases. The germline gives CDR1 SGHAT, CDR2 FQNNGV. The CDR3 DNA reads as TGTGCCAGCGAAGGACAGATTTACAACAATGAGCAGTTCTTC. This codes for CASEGQIYNNEQFF. The complete variable domain, with remaining parts taken from reference TRBV11-2 and TRBJ2-1, reads EAGVAQSPRYKIIEKRQSVAFWCNPISGHATLYWYQQILGQGPKLLIQFQNNGVVDDSQLPKDRFSAERLKGVDSTLKIQPAKLEDSAVYLCASEGQIYNNEQFFGPGTRLTVL.

The DNA for the CDR3 is TGCAGTGCTAGACGGGGGGCAGGGGGCGATGCACCCCTCCACTTT. Its protein product is CSARRGAGGDAPLHF. This rearrangement joins TRBV20-1 to TRBJ1-6; 8 nucleotides agree with TRBD1. CDR1 is DFQATT, CDR2 SNEGSKA, per germline (reference sequence). The CDR3 has 15 residues. J gave up 11 bases and V 2 bases, and 11 bases lay outside the gene matches.

This clonotype was detected a few times. The chain has TRBV27 and TRBJ2-7, with unresolved D. V dropped 6 bases and J dropped 0 bases, with 18 bases sitting between them. Looked up from germline, CDR1 is MNHEY and CDR2 is SMNVEV (reference sequence). The CDR3 runs 16 residues. The CDR3 DNA follows: TGTGCCAGCAGCTCCGTGGGGATCCTGAGCTCCTACGAGCAGTACTTC. As protein: CASSSVGILSSYEQYF.